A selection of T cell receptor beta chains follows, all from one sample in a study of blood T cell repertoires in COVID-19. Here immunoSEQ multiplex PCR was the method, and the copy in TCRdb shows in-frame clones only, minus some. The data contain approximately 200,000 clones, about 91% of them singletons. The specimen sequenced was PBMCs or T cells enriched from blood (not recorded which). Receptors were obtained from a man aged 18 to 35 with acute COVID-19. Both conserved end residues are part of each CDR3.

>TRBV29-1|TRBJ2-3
CSVEPSGASTDTQYF
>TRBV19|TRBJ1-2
CASKIEGTGSNGYTF
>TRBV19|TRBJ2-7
CASSSGGQLGVYEQYF
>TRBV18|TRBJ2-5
CASSPRGLAGNQETQYF
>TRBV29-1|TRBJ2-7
CSAPGQGRDEQYF
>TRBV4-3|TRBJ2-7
CASSQDPIAEGNYEQYF
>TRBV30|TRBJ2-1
CAWSVLRDYNEQFF
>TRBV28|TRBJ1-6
CASSLGTLSPLHF
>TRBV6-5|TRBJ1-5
CASSTTTTSQPQHF
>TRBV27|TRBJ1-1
CASSLWVGTEAFF
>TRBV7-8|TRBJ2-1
CASTLGTVNEQFF
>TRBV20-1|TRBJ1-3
CSASPGHSGNTIYF
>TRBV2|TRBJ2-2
CASSEVAGNTGELFF
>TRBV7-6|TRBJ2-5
CASSLSYRDRGRGVVFLETQYF
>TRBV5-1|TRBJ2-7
CASSFPESYEQYF
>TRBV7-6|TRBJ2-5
CASSPGLEGTQYF
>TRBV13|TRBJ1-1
CASSLYAAGGNTEAFF
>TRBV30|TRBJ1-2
CACGGTGDYGYTF
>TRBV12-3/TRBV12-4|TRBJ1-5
CASSGTGNQPQHF
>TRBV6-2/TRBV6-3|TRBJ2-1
CASSYSGTSLIGSYNEQFF
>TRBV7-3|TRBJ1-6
CASSVSGQGVSPLHF
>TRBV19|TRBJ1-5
CASSNRGGNQPQHF
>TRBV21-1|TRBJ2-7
CASIGTSGCSYEQYF
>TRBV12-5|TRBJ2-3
CASGSGTSGITDTQYF
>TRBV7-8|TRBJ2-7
CASSRLGRVRGHYEQYF
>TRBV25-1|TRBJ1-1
CASRRREDTEAFF
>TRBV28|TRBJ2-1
CASTRGFRGNNEQFF
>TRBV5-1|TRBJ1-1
CASSINGGPNTEAFF
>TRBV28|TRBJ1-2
CASSRSSAGYGYTF
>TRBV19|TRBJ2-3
CASSKTSGNPDTQYF
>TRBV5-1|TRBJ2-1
CASSLGGEAYNEQFF
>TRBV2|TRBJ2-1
CASSDDLAGGHYNEQFF
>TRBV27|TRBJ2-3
CASSLTGDTQYF
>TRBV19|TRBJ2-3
CASSMISGSGDTQYF
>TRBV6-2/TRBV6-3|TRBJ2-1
CASSYMGPYNEQFF
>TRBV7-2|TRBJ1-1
CASSLGKAAEAFF
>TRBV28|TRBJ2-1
CASSSGLADYNEQFF
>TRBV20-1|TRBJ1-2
CSARDRESRTF
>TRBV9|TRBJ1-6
CASSPRVRVENSPLHF
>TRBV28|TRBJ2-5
CASSPRTSGSRTETQYF
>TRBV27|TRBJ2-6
CASSPGTGVSGANVLTF
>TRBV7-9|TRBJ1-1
CASSAPGGANTEAFF
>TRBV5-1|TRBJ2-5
CASMLAGTQETQYF
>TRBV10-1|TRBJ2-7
CASSESGLAGDHEQYF
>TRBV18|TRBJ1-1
CASSPAPVNTEAFF
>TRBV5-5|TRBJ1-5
CASSLGMGQGHQPQHF
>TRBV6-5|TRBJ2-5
CASGSDSGMKETQYF
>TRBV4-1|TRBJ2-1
CASSQGRDLAGEHEQFF
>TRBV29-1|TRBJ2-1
CSVEAGSSYNEQFF
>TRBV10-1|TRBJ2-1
CASSPWTSGEQFF
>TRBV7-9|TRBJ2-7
CASSSIGGRPYEQYF
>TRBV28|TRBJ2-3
CASSTSGSAKDTQYF
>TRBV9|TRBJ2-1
CASSVGAGYNEQFF